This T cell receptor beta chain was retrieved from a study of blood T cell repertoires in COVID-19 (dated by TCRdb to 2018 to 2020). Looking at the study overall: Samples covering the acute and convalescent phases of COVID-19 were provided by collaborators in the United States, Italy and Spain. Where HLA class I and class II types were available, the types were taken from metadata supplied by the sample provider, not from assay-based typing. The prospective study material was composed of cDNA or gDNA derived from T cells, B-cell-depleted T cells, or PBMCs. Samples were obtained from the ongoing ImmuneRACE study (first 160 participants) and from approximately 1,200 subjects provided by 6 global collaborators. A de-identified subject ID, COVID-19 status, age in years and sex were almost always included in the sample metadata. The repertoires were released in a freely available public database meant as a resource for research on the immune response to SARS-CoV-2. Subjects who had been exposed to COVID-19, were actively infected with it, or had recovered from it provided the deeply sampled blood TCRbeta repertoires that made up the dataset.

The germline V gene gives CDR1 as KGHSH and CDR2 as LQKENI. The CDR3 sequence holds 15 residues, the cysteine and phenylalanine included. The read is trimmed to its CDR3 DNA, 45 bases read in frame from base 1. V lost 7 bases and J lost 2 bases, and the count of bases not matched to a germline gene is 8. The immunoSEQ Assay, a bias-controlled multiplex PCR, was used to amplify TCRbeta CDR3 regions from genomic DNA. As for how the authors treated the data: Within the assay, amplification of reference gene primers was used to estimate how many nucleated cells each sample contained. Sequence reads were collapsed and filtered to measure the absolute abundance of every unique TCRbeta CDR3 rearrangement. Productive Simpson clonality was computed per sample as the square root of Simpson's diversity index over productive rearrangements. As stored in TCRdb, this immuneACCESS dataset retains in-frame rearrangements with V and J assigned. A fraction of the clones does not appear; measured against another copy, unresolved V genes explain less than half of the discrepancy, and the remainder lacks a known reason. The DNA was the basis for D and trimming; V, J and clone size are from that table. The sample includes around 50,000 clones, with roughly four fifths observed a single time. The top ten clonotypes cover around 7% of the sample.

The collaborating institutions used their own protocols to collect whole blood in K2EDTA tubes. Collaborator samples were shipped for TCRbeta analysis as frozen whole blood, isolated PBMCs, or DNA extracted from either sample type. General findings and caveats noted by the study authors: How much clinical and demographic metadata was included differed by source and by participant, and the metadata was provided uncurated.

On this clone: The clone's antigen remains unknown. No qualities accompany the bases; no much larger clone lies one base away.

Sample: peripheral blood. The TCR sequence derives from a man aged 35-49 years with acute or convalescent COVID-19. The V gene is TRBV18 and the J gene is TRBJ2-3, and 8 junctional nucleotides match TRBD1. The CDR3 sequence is CASFSDRAVTDTQYF. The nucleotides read TGTGCCAGCTTCTCGGACAGGGCAGTCACAGATACGCAGTATTTT.